This T cell receptor beta chain was observed in a study of blood T cells in healthy people across ages. Overall study findings and caveats: In long-lived donors, naive CD4+ cell counts and diversity exceeded those of aged donors. Strong correlation existed between TCR beta diversity and naive T cell percentage.

CDR3 length equals 14 residues. The germline CDR1 and CDR2 sequences are SEHNR and FQNEAQ (reference sequence). Trimming took off 7 bases at V and 4 bases at J, with 16 bases between the two ends. Comments on this clonotype: The antigen is undetermined.

Alongside a J-beta primer mix, a sample-barcoded 5' primer served in a second PCR lasting about 6 to 12 cycles. Using its own MiXCR run on the 5' RACE reads, TCRdb lists one record per CDR3 protein. The profile shows some 550,000 distinct CDR3 sequences, around 48% of them singletons. The source of this sequence is a man aged 80 or over in good health. Sequenced material: blood. The chain has TRBV7-9 and TRBJ1-1; D ambiguous. The CDR3 loop reads CASIREMYSTEAFF. The CDR3 DNA sequence: TGTGCCAGCATCCGGGAAATGTACTCCACTGAAGCTTTCTTT.